This T cell receptor (beta chain) emerged from a study of T cell responses to AZD1222 COVID-19 vaccine. On the study more broadly: Second-dose intervals near 4 or 12 weeks were combined. Study observations and caveats: Spike-specific TCR breadth and depth rose after two AZD1222 doses.

The assay was immunoSEQ multiplex PCR, and TCRdb's table has in-frame clones only and misses some. The sample lists approximately 120,000 clones, roughly 90% occurring once. Comments on this clone: Its target is not known.

Germline CDR1 reads MNHEY; CDR2 reads SMNVEV (reference sequence). CDR3 length equals 12 residues. Trimming removed 4 bases at V and 6 bases at J, with 7 bases between. This chain uses TRBV27 with TRBJ2-4; a weak D match, TRBD2 (5 bases). This TCR came from an adult in good health. The sequences come from peripheral blood, collected on day 0 of AZD1222 vaccination. The CDR3 coding sequence is TGTGCCAGCAGTTACGAGGGAAACATTCAGTACTTC. Its protein product is CASSYEGNIQYF.